Listed below are T cell receptor beta chains from one sample, sequenced in a study of cytomegalovirus exposure and HLA in healthy donors. Data came from immunoSEQ multiplex PCR; TCRdb stores just in-frame clones and leaves some out. The sample lists 90,000 to 120,000 clones, about 74% occurring once. The specimen was PBMCs. Every receptor here comes from a female donor in good health and CMV-seropositive. Both conserved end residues are part of each CDR3. D genes are given only for firm matches. Clone size is stated in some rows and not others, as once, few, many or a class when expanded.

abundance,d_gene,v_gene,len,j_gene,CDR3aa,CDR3nt
.,.,TRBV5-4,15,TRBJ2-3,CASSPDGGGTDTQYF,TGTGCCAGCAGTCCGGATGGGGGCGGCACAGATACGCAGTATTTT
.,TRBD2,TRBV25-1,17,TRBJ2-2,CASQQTSGGPGTGELFF,TGTGCCAGCCAACAGACTAGCGGGGGGCCGGGCACCGGGGAGCTGTTTTTT
.,.,TRBV19,13,TRBJ2-7,CASSIGRLYEQYF,TGTGCCAGTAGTATCGGCAGACTCTACGAGCAGTACTTC
.,.,TRBV30,15,TRBJ1-2,CAWSRRGSLLSGYTF,TGTGCCTGGAGCCGCAGGGGTTCCCTACTATCCGGCTACACCTTC
.,.,TRBV28,13,TRBJ1-5,CASSLATNQPQHF,TGTGCCAGCAGTTTGGCCACCAATCAGCCCCAGCATTTT
.,.,TRBV7-9,16,TRBJ1-1,CASKAGAPMSNTEAFF,TGTGCCAGCAAGGCGGGGGCGCCCATGTCGAACACTGAAGCTTTCTTT
.,TRBD2,TRBV2,15,TRBJ2-1,CASSVGAGGPGEQFF,TGTGCCAGCAGTGTCGGAGCGGGAGGGCCGGGTGAGCAGTTCTTC
few,TRBD2,TRBV15,14,TRBJ2-7,CATSPSGNPYEQYF,TGTGCCACCAGCCCTAGCGGGAACCCCTACGAGCAGTACTTC
.,.,TRBV6-1,11,TRBJ2-4,CASIIDNIQYF,TGTGCCAGCATTATAGATAACATTCAGTACTTC
few,TRBD1,TRBV6-6,16,TRBJ1-1,CASSYGARQGGAEAFF,TGTGCCAGCAGTTACGGAGCCCGACAGGGAGGCGCTGAAGCTTTCTTT
.,TRBD1,TRBV5-4,13,TRBJ1-1,CASRLTGAAEAFF,TGTGCCAGCAGACTGACAGGGGCGGCTGAAGCTTTCTTT
.,.,TRBV6-1,15,TRBJ1-1,CATTPGPGLNTEAFF,TGTGCCACCACCCCCGGCCCGGGATTGAACACTGAAGCTTTCTTT
.,TRBD2,TRBV4-1,17,TRBJ2-1,CASSQDLGLGRKSEQFF,TGCGCCAGCAGCCAAGATCTGGGACTAGGACGGAAGAGTGAGCAGTTCTTC
.,TRBD2,TRBV2,15,TRBJ2-1,CASRGGLAGNNEQFF,TGTGCCAGCAGGGGGGGACTAGCGGGGAACAATGAGCAGTTCTTC
once,.,TRBV5-1,15,TRBJ2-7,CASSLARGIAYEQYF,TGCGCCAGCAGCTTGGCCCGGGGAATAGCCTACGAGCAGTACTTC
.,.,TRBV9,14,TRBJ1-2,CASSDGGGHAGYTF,TGTGCCAGCAGCGACGGGGGGGGGCACGCGGGCTACACCTTC